These 18 T cell receptor beta chains share one sample of origin, sequenced in a study of read filtering for tumor transcriptome and immune sequencing. From 300 to 400 ng of RNA, a library with molecular barcoded alpha/delta and beta/gamma adaptors was made. TCRdb analysed the reads with MiXCR anew, one entry per CDR3 protein. The sample lists about 58,000 distinct CDR3 sequences, 9% to 15% occurring once. The sample consisted of a population of CD138-negative cells sorted from bone marrow. The receptors were sampled from a donor aged 40 or older with multiple myeloma.

Note on this clonotype: A read error is possible here, since a much larger clone lies one base away. V is TRBV6-5 and J is TRBJ2-5; D is perhaps TRBD1 or TRBD2 (6 bases each). Germline V gene sequence: CDR1 MNHEY, CDR2 SVGAGI. V gave up 6 bases and J gave up 5 bases, with 25 bases separating them. This CDR3 has 17 amino acids. The CDR3 sequence: CASSDTMGGAARETQYF. The CDR3 nucleotides are TGTGCCAGCAGCGATACCATGGGGGGCGCGGCTCGGGAGACCCAGTACTTC.

This clonotype appeared a few times. The chain combines TRBV11-1 with TRBJ2-7, with D possibly being TRBD1 (5 bases). The V and J ends lost 4 bases and 2 bases respectively, with 12 bases between them. Germline CDR1 reads SGHAT; CDR2 reads FQDESV (reference sequence). CDR3 size: 14 residues. The CDR3 spells CASSSADKTYEQYF. DNA of the CDR3: TGTGCCAGCAGCTCCGCGGACAAGACCTACGAGCAGTACTTC. The variable domain in full, completed from reference TRBV11-1 and TRBJ2-7, reads EAEVAQSPRYKITEKSQAVAFWCDPISGHATLYWYRQILGQGPELLVQFQDESVVDDSQLPKDRFSAERLKGVDSTLKIQPAELGDSAMYLCASSSADKTYEQYFGPGTRLTVT.

This clonotype was seen a few times. The rearrangement joins TRBV20-1 to TRBJ2-3; 11 bases are a match to TRBD1. Germline assignment: CDR1 DFQATT and CDR2 SNEGSKA (reference sequence). The length of the CDR3 is 17 residues. Trimming took 3 bases from V and 4 from J; bases not matched to a gene: 12. The CDR3 bases are TGCAGTGCTAGCGGAGTGGGACAGGGGGGTCGGGCAGATACGCAGTATTTT. Encoded protein: CSASGVGQGGRADTQYF.

Points on this clonotype: One base away lies a much larger clone, so this may be a sequencing read error. The gene calls are TRBV7-9 and TRBJ1-1; D unclear. Looked up from germline, CDR1 is SEHNR and CDR2 is FQNEAQ (reference sequence). V lost 2 bases and J lost 4, with 5 bases in between. This CDR3 spans 12 amino acids. The CDR3 region is CASSLIITEAFF. CDR3 sequence (DNA): TGTGCCAGCAGCTTAATTATCACTGAAGCTTTCTTT.

This clonotype was seen ten or more times. The V call is TRBV12-2, the J call TRBJ2-2. TRBV12-2 is given as a pseudogene. CDR3 length equals 15 residues. CDR3 loop: CASRLKGDEDGELFF. The CDR3 DNA reads TGTGCAAGTCGCTTAAAAGGTGATGAAGACGGGGAGCTGTTTTTT.

This clonotype was seen ten or more times. This chain links TRBV6-1 with TRBJ1-2; tentatively, D is TRBD1 (6 bases). The germline gives CDR1 MNHNS, CDR2 SASEGT. This CDR3 region has 13 residues. Between the trimmed V and J ends, which lost 5 bases and 2 bases, there was a span of 9 bases. The CDR3 region has the DNA TGTGCCAGCAGTCCCACAGGGAACTATGGCTACACCTTC. Translation gives CASSPTGNYGYTF.

In its sample, this clonotype was seen many times. This chain uses TRBV19 with TRBJ2-6; D gene ambiguous. The CDR3 spans 16 residues. V shed 3 bases and J shed 0 bases, with 9 bases lying between them. CDR1 is LNHDA and CDR2 is SQIVND in the germline V gene (reference sequence). The DNA for the CDR3 is TGTGCCAGTAGTATCTACACGACCTCTGGGGCCAACGTCCTGACTTTC. Translated: CASSIYTTSGANVLTF. Looking up the rest from reference TRBV19 and TRBJ2-6 gives the full variable domain: DGGITQSPKYLFRKEGQNVTLSCEQNLNHDAMYWYRQDPGQGLRLIYYSQIVNDFQKGDIAEGYSVSREKKESFPLTVTSAQKNPTAFYLCASSIYTTSGANVLTFGAGSRLTVL.

About this clonotype: This may stem from a read error, because a much larger clone lies one nucleotide away. This chain joins TRBV28 and TRBJ1-1; D remains ambiguous. This CDR3 is 15 amino acids long. CDR1 and CDR2 (germline): MDHEN, SYDVKM. CDR3 in amino acids: CVSRTAGVRNTEAFF. The CDR3 coding sequence is TGTGTCAGCAGAACCGCCGGGGTCCGGAACACTGAAGCTTTCTTT.

In this sample, this clonotype turned up many times. This chain uses TRBV20-1 with TRBJ2-7; maybe TRBD2 (5 bases). Trimming removed 5 bases from V and 3 bases from J, with 17 bases in between. CDR1 DFQATT and CDR2 SNEGSKA come from the germline V gene (reference sequence). There are 14 residues in the CDR3. This CDR3 reads CSAPPDGKFYEQYF. The CDR3 region has the DNA TGCAGTGCTCCCCCAGACGGGAAGTTCTACGAGCAGTACTTC.

The V gene is TRBV2, the J gene TRBJ1-5; 7 positions match TRBD1. Germline V gives CDR1 SNHLY, CDR2 FYNNEI. Germline trimming cut 6 bases from V and 2 bases from J; bases unmatched to any gene: 7. The CDR3 extends over 15 amino acids. The CDR3 is CASSGGDSRNQPQHF. The CDR3, as DNA: TGTGCCAGCAGCGGCGGGGACAGCCGCAATCAGCCCCAGCATTTT.

Turning to this clonotype: This may stem from a read error, because a much larger clone lies one nucleotide away. This sequence joins TRBV14 and TRBJ2-4; 8 nucleotides match TRBD1. Germline-derived CDR1 and CDR2 are SGHDN and FVKESK. The J segment lost 6 bases and the V segment lost 3 bases, leaving 10 bases of the junction unmatched. This CDR3 contains 16 residues. The CDR3 region is CASSQIPGGARNIQYF. The CDR3 DNA reads as TGTGCCAGCAGCCAGATTCCAGGGGGCGCCCGAAACATTCAGTACTTC.

This clonotype was counted at least ten times. This rearrangement joins TRBV6-1 to TRBJ1-2, with D possibly TRBD1 on 6 matching bases. The length of the CDR3 is 16 residues. V gave up 4 bases and J gave up 6 bases, with 21 bases separating them. Germline V gene sequence: CDR1 MNHNS, CDR2 SASEGT. CDR3 protein: CASSASIWTVENGYTF. The CDR3 region has the DNA TGTGCCAGCAGTGCATCCATATGGACAGTGGAAAATGGCTACACCTTC.

This clonotype was recorded a few times. The V gene is TRBV7-6, the J gene TRBJ2-2; D gene ambiguous. Trimming pared 5 bases from V and 1 base from J, leaving 8 bases between. Per germline, CDR1 SGHVS and CDR2 FNYEAQ. This CDR3 comprises 14 residues. The CDR3 DNA reads TGTGCCAGCAGCCCACAGCAGAACACCGGGGAGCTGTTTTTT. Translation: CASSPQQNTGELFF.

This clonotype occurred many times. The rearrangement joins TRBV11-3 to TRBJ2-7; tentative D call: TRBD2 (5 bases). The CDR3 loop spans 13 amino acids. Germline lookup yields CDR1 SGHNT and CDR2 YENEEA. Trimming left V 8 bases short and J 3 bases short, with 14 bases between. The CDR3 nucleotides read TGTGCCAGCCAGAGGAGAGGGAACTACGAGCAGTACTTC. Its protein is CASQRRGNYEQYF.

This chain connects TRBV6-2 or TRBV6-3 to TRBJ1-2, with 7 bases that match TRBD1. J was trimmed by 6 bases and V by 7 bases; bases with no gene match: 17. The germline CDR1 and CDR2 sequences are MNHEY and SVGEGT. The CDR3 totals 16 residues. CDR3 residues: CASIKTKGAREHGYTF. In DNA, the CDR3 is TGTGCCAGCATCAAGACGAAGGGGGCGCGAGAACATGGCTACACCTTC.

This clonotype was picked up many times. The J gene is TRBJ2-3, the V gene TRBV10-3, with a weak D call TRBD1 (7 bases). This CDR3 has 15 residues. The germline gives CDR1 ENHRY, CDR2 SYGVKD. V shed 5 bases and J shed 0 bases, with 12 bases lying between them. CDR3 region: CAISTQGTSTDTQYF. For the CDR3, the DNA is TGTGCCATCAGTACACAGGGGACTAGCACAGATACGCAGTATTTT.

Ten or more counts support this clonotype. The DNA of the CDR3 is TGCAGTGCCCCCCGGCGCGGAGGGCAAGTCGGTGCCTACGAGCAGTACTTC. Translating it yields CSAPRRGGQVGAYEQYF. The V call is TRBV20-1, the J call TRBJ2-7; possibly TRBD2 for D (6 bases). The ends were cut back, 6 bases at V and 2 bases at J, with 26 bases in the middle. CDR3 length: 17 amino acids. The germline gives CDR1 DFQATT, CDR2 SNEGSKA (reference sequence).

In this sample, this clonotype turned up many times. The chain combines TRBV29-1 with TRBJ2-5; D unclear. Trimming cost V 6 bases and J 2 bases, with 13 bases left between them. The CDR3 length is 13 residues. Germline CDR1 and CDR2: SQVTM and ANQGSEA. As DNA, the CDR3 is TGCAGCGTCCTGGGCCGACTTCAAGAGACCCAGTACTTC. This gives the protein CSVLGRLQETQYF.